Presented here are 20 T cell receptor beta chains from one specimen sequenced in a study of T cells after yellow fever vaccination. TCRdb passed the 5' RACE reads through MiXCR, listing each CDR3 protein once. The data show 310,000 or so distinct CDR3 sequences, with around 4% seen just once and 23% held by the top ten. The source material was PBMCs, sampled on the day of the yellow fever booster vaccination. Receptors were obtained from a man between 18 and 29 years old who received the YFV17D yellow fever vaccine.

The chain carries TRBV7-2 and TRBJ1-1; TRBD1 might be the D (6 bases). Deletions cut 4 bases from V and 8 bases from J, with 17 bases between. CDR3 length equals 14 residues. CDR1 is SGHTA and CDR2 is FQGNSA in the germline V gene. DNA for the CDR3: TGTGCCAGCAGCTACGGACAGCACTCCTCCGAAGCTTTCTTT. This sequence encodes CASSYGQHSSEAFF.

V usage is TRBV2 and J usage is TRBJ2-3, with 7 bases matching TRBD1. The V segment lost 3 bases and the J segment 6 bases; nucleotides outside the gene matches: 6. Per germline, CDR1 SNHLY and CDR2 FYNNEI. This CDR3 is 14 amino acids long. DNA of the CDR3: TGTGCCAGCAGTGATTACAGGGGTTCTGATACGCAGTATTTT. It specifies CASSDYRGSDTQYF.

This clonotype was seen ten or more times. In DNA, the CDR3 is TGCGCCAGCAGCTTGGAGGGGGCCCTGAGCACAGATACGCAGTATTTT. Translation: CASSLEGALSTDTQYF. The V gene is TRBV5-1, the J gene TRBJ2-3; TRBD1 matches 7 bases. Trimming took 0 bases from V and 0 from J; bases not matched to a gene: 4. CDR3 length: 16 residues. Germline CDR1 and CDR2: SGHRS and YFSETQ.

The V gene is TRBV10-1, the J gene TRBJ2-3; the D call may be TRBD1 or TRBD2 (5 bases each). The CDR3 sequence is 15 residues long. Trimming stripped 3 bases from V and 2 bases from J, with 12 bases between. Germline values: CDR1 WNHNN, CDR2 SYGVQD (reference sequence). Written as DNA, the CDR3 is TGCGCCAGCAGTGAAAACTCCGGGACCACAGATACGCAGTATTTT. This gives the protein CASSENSGTTDTQYF.

The chain joins TRBV28 to TRBJ2-3; the D gene is possibly TRBD2 (5 bases). CDR3 length equals 16 residues. The germline CDR1 and CDR2 sequences are MDHEN and SYDVKM. The V gene lost 3 bases and the J gene lost 0 bases, with 13 bases spanning the gap. The DNA of the CDR3 is TGTGCCAGCAGTTTTGAGGGCTTCTCTAGCACAGATACGCAGTATTTT. Encoded protein: CASSFEGFSSTDTQYF.

The chain carries TRBV4-3 and TRBJ2-7; D not resolved. The CDR3 is made up of 11 amino acids. CDR1 LGHNA and CDR2 YSLEER come from the germline V gene. Trimming stripped 0 bases from V and 11 bases from J, with 8 bases between. Here the CDR3 DNA reads TGCGCCAGCAGCCAAGAACGGGTTAAGTACTTC. Translating gives CASSQERVKYF.

The chain employs TRBV7-9 and TRBJ1-5, with TRBD1 as a possible D gene (5 bases). Trimming took 2 bases from V and 2 from J, leaving 13 bases between them. Germline lookup yields CDR1 SEHNR and CDR2 FQNEAQ (reference sequence). The CDR3 totals 16 residues. The DNA for the CDR3 is TGTGCCAGCAGCTTATTCGGGAGGGGAGGCAATCAGCCCCAGCATTTT. Encoded protein: CASSLFGRGGNQPQHF.

This clonotype was recorded a few times. This rearrangement joins TRBV6-5 to TRBJ2-2; D perhaps matches TRBD2 (5 bases). The CDR3 runs 13 residues. Trimming pared 4 bases from V and 8 bases from J, leaving 11 bases between. Looked up from germline, CDR1 is MNHEY and CDR2 is SVGAGI. The CDR3 DNA reads TGTGCCAGCAGTTTGGTTCCGGGGGGGGAGCTGTTTTTT. Amino acids: CASSLVPGGELFF.

This clonotype came up a few times. The chain uses TRBV13 and TRBJ1-1; unclear D gene. The germline gives CDR1 PRHDT, CDR2 FYEKMQ (reference sequence). Trimming cost V 4 bases and J 3 bases, with 6 bases left between them. The CDR3 extends over 12 amino acids. The CDR3 protein is CASSSEYTEAFF. The DNA for the CDR3 is TGTGCCAGCAGCTCTGAGTACACTGAAGCTTTCTTT.

This clonotype was counted between two and nine times. V and J are TRBV27 and TRBJ1-5; D not certain. Germline lookup yields CDR1 MNHEY and CDR2 SMNVEV (reference sequence). This CDR3 is built from 14 residues. With 2 bases removed from V and 3 bases from J, the gap between germline ends came to 8 bases. Here the CDR3 reads CASSLIAFNQPQHF. CDR3 bases: TGTGCCAGCAGTTTAATTGCTTTCAATCAGCCCCAGCATTTT.

Only a few counts were recorded for this clonotype. The chain recombines TRBV7-2 with TRBJ1-6, with D perhaps TRBD1 (6 bases). The germline gives CDR1 SGHTA, CDR2 FQGNSA. The CDR3 contains 14 residues. V dropped 7 bases and J dropped 8 bases, with 15 bases sitting between them. The DNA for the CDR3 is TGTGCCAGCACCCGTAGGGGGGGAGATTCACCCCTCCACTTT. This sequence encodes CASTRRGGDSPLHF.

This clonotype was detected many times. The chain has TRBV11-2 and TRBJ2-5; 7 nucleotides agree with TRBD1. The CDR3 totals 17 residues. Trimming cost V 5 bases and J 5 bases; bases outside gene matches: 17. Germline-derived CDR1 and CDR2 are SGHAT and FQNNGV. As DNA, the CDR3 is TGTGCCAGCAGCCCAGGGTGGGTCGACAGGGATCGGGAGACCCAGTACTTC. Translating it yields CASSPGWVDRDRETQYF.

This clonotype was counted ten times or more. The V call is TRBV9, the J call TRBJ2-7, with D perhaps matching TRBD2 (6 bases). Germline V gene data show CDR1 as SGDLS and CDR2 as YYNGEE. The CDR3 loop spans 13 amino acids. Trimming stripped 0 bases from V and 3 bases from J, with 7 bases between. The CDR3 sequence is CASSVVGGYEQYV. CDR3 DNA sequence: TGTGCCAGCAGCGTAGTGGGGGGCTACGAGCAGTACGTC.

The chain employs TRBV7-2 and TRBJ2-5, with unresolved D. The V gene lost 3 bases and the J gene lost 1 base, with 12 bases spanning the gap. The CDR3 contains 15 residues. Per germline, CDR1 SGHTA and CDR2 FQGNSA. The CDR3 sequence is CASSFVATLQETQYF. The DNA for the CDR3 is TGTGCCAGCAGCTTCGTCGCTACCCTCCAAGAGACCCAGTACTTC.

This clonotype was observed a few times. The chain combines TRBV14 with TRBJ1-2; weak D call: TRBD1 (6 bases). Germline CDR1 is SGHDN and CDR2 is FVKESK. The CDR3 spans 13 residues. Trimming stripped 2 bases from V and 3 bases from J, with 7 bases between. The CDR3 DNA reads as TGTGCCAGCAGCCAATACAGGGACTATGGCTACACCTTC. Encoded protein: CASSQYRDYGYTF.

This clonotype was picked up many times. The chain links TRBV7-2 to TRBJ2-3; TRBD1 is a possible D gene (6 bases). This CDR3 comprises 15 residues. The V gene lost 5 bases and the J gene lost 3 bases, with 15 bases spanning the gap. Germline CDR1 is SGHTA and CDR2 is FQGNSA. CDR3 DNA: TGTGCCAGCAGCAAAACAGGGCTGGGTACAGATACGCAGTATTTT. Translation: CASSKTGLGTDTQYF.

This clonotype was recorded many times. The V call is TRBV7-2, the J call TRBJ1-2; D uncertain. This CDR3 spans 15 amino acids. The V gene lost 5 bases and the J gene lost 0 bases, with 13 bases spanning the gap. CDR1 and CDR2 from the germline V gene are SGHTA and FQGNSA. The CDR3 DNA is TGTGCCAGCAGCCGAGCGGCGGAAGCTAACTATGGCTACACCTTC. Its protein is CASSRAAEANYGYTF.

This clonotype was picked up many times. The chain's CDR3 is CASSQAGGPTHEQFF. For the CDR3, the DNA is TGTGCCAGCAGTCAAGCGGGGGGGCCGACCCATGAGCAGTTCTTC. The chain recombines TRBV12-3 or TRBV12-4 with TRBJ2-1; TRBD2 agrees at 10 bases. V gave up 5 bases and J gave up 8 bases; unmatched junction bases: 9. CDR3 length: 15 amino acids.

This clonotype was seen at least ten times. This chain uses TRBV20-1 with TRBJ2-1, with D maybe TRBD1 (6 bases). The CDR3 spans 13 residues. Looked up from germline, CDR1 is DFQATT and CDR2 is SNEGSKA (reference sequence). Trimming removed 4 bases at V and 7 bases at J, with 14 bases between. CDR3 sequence: CSANRVNGNEQFF. Here the CDR3 DNA reads TGCAGTGCTAACAGGGTAAATGGGAATGAGCAGTTCTTC.

There are a few counts of this clonotype. The chain has TRBV5-1 and TRBJ1-5, with 12 bases matching TRBD1. With 0 bases clipped from V and 6 bases from J, the junction kept 4 bases outside the gene matches. In germline, CDR1 is SGHRS, CDR2 YFSETQ. There are 16 residues in the CDR3. The CDR3 DNA reads TGCGCCAGCAGCTTGGATGGGACAGGGGGCGGTCAGCCCCAGCATTTT. Residues: CASSLDGTGGGQPQHF.